This is a list of T cell receptor beta chains from one sample in a study of beta chain features in type 1 diabetes. The protocol was immunoSEQ multiplex PCR, while the TCRdb copy is restricted to in-frame clones and leaves out a portion. The data contain some 70,000 clones, approximately 50% of them seen just once; the ten biggest clones take up roughly 0.65%. The specimen sequenced was central memory CD4+ T cells from blood. These receptors were taken from a young man with type 1 diabetes. Both conserved end residues are part of each CDR3. A D gene is named only where the DNA matches it firmly. The size field is filled for only some rows; it gives once, few, many or a size class.

j_call d_call clone_size v_call cdr3_nt cdr3_aa
TRBJ2-2 - few TRBV7-2 TGTGCCAGCAGCACTGGGGAGCCGGGAGAGGGCGCCGGGGAGCTGTTTTTT CASSTGEPGEGAGELFF
TRBJ2-2 TRBD1 - TRBV7-9 TGTGCCAGCAGTGAACAGGGGGTGACCGGGGAGCTGTTTTTT CASSEQGVTGELFF
TRBJ2-3 - - TRBV9 TGTGCCAGCAGCGTAGGCGGCGTCACAGATACGCAGTATTTT CASSVGGVTDTQYF
TRBJ2-1 - few TRBV2 TGTGCCAGCAGACGGGACTCCTACAATGAGCAGTTCTTC CASRRDSYNEQFF
TRBJ2-2 TRBD1 few TRBV10-1 TGCGCCAGCAGTGACGGGACAGGGGACACCGGGGAGCTGTTTTTT CASSDGTGDTGELFF
TRBJ1-1 - - TRBV29-1 TGCAGCGTTGAGCAGGGGCAATCTGAAGCTTTCTTT CSVEQGQSEAFF
TRBJ2-3 - - TRBV12-5 TGTGCTAGTGGTTTAGGAACAGGCACAGATACGCAGTATTTT CASGLGTGTDTQYF
TRBJ2-7 - once TRBV30 TGTGCCTGGAGTGTAGAGGGGGGGATGGAGTACTTC CAWSVEGGMEYF
TRBJ1-2 - - TRBV28 TGTGCCAGCAGGGACACAACTAACTATGGCTACACCTTC CASRDTTNYGYTF
TRBJ1-2 TRBD1 - TRBV6-9 TGTGCCAGCAGTCCACTACGGGACAGGGGAGGTTTGGACTATGGCTACACCTTC CASSPLRDRGGLDYGYTF
TRBJ2-3 - - TRBV2 TGTGCCAGCAAAGAGAGGGTACTCACAGATACGCAGTATTTT CASKERVLTDTQYF
TRBJ1-1 TRBD1 - TRBV7-9 TGTGCCAGCAGCCCCCGGACAGGGGAGGACACTGAAGCTTTCTTT CASSPRTGEDTEAFF
TRBJ2-1 TRBD2 - TRBV4-2 TGTGCCAGCAGCCAAGGACTAGCGGGGTATTACAATGAGCAGTTCTTC CASSQGLAGYYNEQFF
TRBJ2-7 - - TRBV6-5 TGTGCCAGCAGCCGGACTGCGGACTCCTACGAGCAGTACTTC CASSRTADSYEQYF
TRBJ2-4 TRBD1 once TRBV27 TGTGCCAGCAGTTCCGGGACAGGGGGTAGAAACATTCAGTACTTC CASSSGTGGRNIQYF
TRBJ2-1 - - TRBV7-8 TGTGCCAGCAGCTCGTCGACAGGTTACAATGAGCAGTTCTTC CASSSSTGYNEQFF
TRBJ2-3 TRBD2 - TRBV9 TGTGCCAGCAGCGTAGAGGGTAGCGGGGGGGCGGGAGATACGCAGTATTTT CASSVEGSGGAGDTQYF
TRBJ2-5 TRBD1 - TRBV2 TGTGCCAGCAGTGAGACAGGGTTCGAGACCCAGTACTTC CASSETGFETQYF
TRBJ2-3 - - TRBV9 TGTGCCAGCAGCGTGGGGGCTCCCACAGATACGCAGTATTTT CASSVGAPTDTQYF
TRBJ1-5 TRBD1 few TRBV5-1 TGCGCCAGCAGCTTGGGGTCAGGGGGCGACCAGCCCCAGCATTTT CASSLGSGGDQPQHF
TRBJ1-1 - - TRBV5-5 TGTGCCAGCAGCTTGGACAGGGCAGGGGTTTTGAACACTGAAGCTTTCTTT CASSLDRAGVLNTEAFF
TRBJ1-1 - - TRBV15 TGTGCCACCAGCAGAGATGCAGGGGCGGACACTGAAGCTTTCTTT CATSRDAGADTEAFF
TRBJ1-2 - few TRBV14 TGTGCCAGCAGCCAAGATCCGACAGACGTCTATGGCTACACCTTC CASSQDPTDVYGYTF
TRBJ2-1 TRBD1 few TRBV18 TGTGCCAGCTCACCAAGGACAGGGGTGGAAAATGAGCAGTTCTTC CASSPRTGVENEQFF
TRBJ2-1 - - TRBV2 TGTGCCAGCAGTGAAGTCAGTCACAATGAGCAGTTCTTC CASSEVSHNEQFF
TRBJ2-4 TRBD1 - TRBV11-2 TGTGCCAGCAGCCGGTACAGGGGAGTCAAAAACATTCAGTACTTC CASSRYRGVKNIQYF
TRBJ1-6 TRBD1 few TRBV7-9 TGTGCCAGCAGCACCCAACGACAGGGCTGGATGTCACCCCTCCACTTT CASSTQRQGWMSPLHF
TRBJ2-1 - few TRBV11-2 TGTGCCAGCAGCTTAGTGGCCCAGGCCTACAATGAGCAGTTCTTC CASSLVAQAYNEQFF
TRBJ2-3 TRBD1 - TRBV4-1 TGCGCCAGCAGCCAAGATGCGGCACCGGGACAGGGGGCGAGAGATACGCAGTATTTT CASSQDAAPGQGARDTQYF
TRBJ1-1 TRBD1 few TRBV29-1 TGCAGCGTTGACCCCAGGGACAGCATGAACACTGAAGCTTTCTTT CSVDPRDSMNTEAFF
TRBJ1-4 - - TRBV30 TGTGCCTGGGGCGGACAGAACCAAGAAAAACTGTTTTTT CAWGGQNQEKLFF
TRBJ2-1 TRBD2 few TRBV7-2 TGTGCCAGCAGACGAGGACTAGGCTCCTACAATGAGCAGTTCTTC CASRRGLGSYNEQFF
TRBJ1-1 - - TRBV5-4 TGTGCCAGCAACAGACAGAAGAGTATGAACACTGAAGCTTTCTTT CASNRQKSMNTEAFF
TRBJ1-1 - - TRBV2 TGTGCCAGCAGTGGGGGCAGGAAGAACACTGAAGCTTTCTTT CASSGGRKNTEAFF
TRBJ1-1 - few TRBV10-3 TGTGCCATCAGTGAGAGGGGGTCGGATACTGAAGCTTTCTTT CAISERGSDTEAFF
TRBJ2-1 TRBD2 - TRBV7-9 TGTGCCAGCAGCGGGTCCTCGACTAGCGGGAGTAGCTCCTACAATGAGCAGTTCTTC CASSGSSTSGSSSYNEQFF
TRBJ2-3 TRBD2 few TRBV25-1 TGTGCCAGCAGTGCAAGCGGGGCTAGCACAGATACGCAGTATTTT CASSASGASTDTQYF
TRBJ1-2 - few TRBV6-1 TGTGCCAGCAGTGGCCGGGACATTGGATTCTATGGCTACACCTTC CASSGRDIGFYGYTF
TRBJ2-3 - - TRBV2 TGTGCCAGCAAGGGGCGTAGAGGAGATACGCAGTATTTT CASKGRRGDTQYF
TRBJ1-2 - - TRBV4-1 TGCGCCAGCAGCCAAGAGCGCGGAAACTATGGCTACACCTTC CASSQERGNYGYTF
TRBJ2-5 TRBD2 - TRBV5-1 TGCGCCAGCAGCTTGGCTGGCAGCGGGGCCTTTAAAGGGACCCAGTACTTC CASSLAGSGAFKGTQYF
TRBJ1-1 - - TRBV11-2 TGTGCCAGCAGCCAGACAGGGAACACTGAAGCTTTCTTT CASSQTGNTEAFF
TRBJ2-6 TRBD1 once TRBV7-9 TGTGCCAGCAGCGCCGCAAACAGGGGCCTCTCTGGGGCCAACGTCCTGACTTTC CASSAANRGLSGANVLTF
TRBJ1-1 - - TRBV29-1 TGCAGCGCCGGGGGGCAGGGATCTCCTGGGGCTTTCTTT CSAGGQGSPGAFF
TRBJ2-7 - - TRBV18 TGTGCCAGCTCAGCCTCCGGGGTGGACCACGAGCAGTACTTC CASSASGVDHEQYF
TRBJ2-3 TRBD2 few TRBV5-1 TGCGCCAGCAGCTTGGCGGCGGGGGAACCAGATACGCAGTATTTT CASSLAAGEPDTQYF